This TCR beta chain was observed in a study of CD8+ T cells in alopecia areata. Study-level results: Sharing of TCRs across patients appeared less clear than in mice, possibly for HLA-related reasons.

It was cDNA, reverse transcribed from extracted RNA, that served as the sequencing template. Using immunoSEQ multiplex PCR, the repertoire was profiled, and TCRdb retains in-frame clones only, with some absent. The sample records approximately 57,000 clones, about 96% being singletons. The CDR3 totals 12 residues. With 5 bases clipped from V and 10 bases from J, the junction kept 5 bases outside the gene matches. The germline gives CDR1 MNHEY, CDR2 SMNVEV (reference sequence). Details on this clone: What it binds is unknown.

Specimen: CD8+ T cells sorted from blood, collected at week 0. The chain joins TRBV27 to TRBJ2-1; 7 bases align to TRBD1. The source of this sequence is a human donor with alopecia areata. CDR3 in amino acids: CASSTQGKEQFF. The CDR3 coding sequence is TGTGCCAGCAGTACACAGGGGAAGGAGCAGTTCTTC.